This TCR beta chain was recovered during a study of T cell repertoires in cytomegalovirus infection. The overall study: CMV infection together with matching HLA type was indicated by public TCR beta signatures.

TCRdb reanalysed the reads using MiXCR and keeps one entry per CDR3 protein. Among 150,000 to 200,000 distinct CDR3 sequences, less than 9.5% were seen once, and the ten largest hold roughly 5%. This clonotype showed up many times. What it binds is not known. Germline V gene lookup returns CDR1 SGHRS and CDR2 YFSETQ. This CDR3 region has 19 residues. V was clipped by 0 bases and J by 0 bases, with 16 bases between them. General study points: Individuals carrying CMV plus the relevant HLA were identified by cumulative frequency of public TCR beta families. Dominating the ex vivo response were TCR beta clonotypes that were CMV-specific and HLA-C-restricted.

The sequencing input was PBMCs. The TCR was taken from a human donor in good health (CMV status not recorded). Some clones in this sample may be carry-over from other donors' samples. This rearrangement joins TRBV5-1 to TRBJ2-6; D is unclear. DNA for the CDR3: TGCGCCAGCAGCTTGGCCGAAGGGCAGTTCCTCTCTGGGGCCAACGTCCTGACTTTC. Protein: CASSLAEGQFLSGANVLTF.